The T cell receptor (beta chain) described here comes from a study of shared clonotypes between healthy human individuals. This CDR3 comprises 13 residues. Germline CDR1 is SQVTM and CDR2 is ANQGSEA. Data came from immunoSEQ multiplex PCR; TCRdb stores just in-frame clones and leaves some out. Here the sample spans about 450,000 clones, around 79% being singletons. The chain is built from TRBV29-1 and TRBJ2-5, with 7 bases fitting TRBD2. Near its end, the DNA agrees better with TRBJ2-7, so the J call may be wrong. The material sequenced was PBMCs. The source of this sequence is a middle-aged woman in good health. Some clones in this sample may be carry-over from other donors' samples. CDR3 nucleotide sequence: TGCAGCGTTGCTGGCGGGAGAGGCTACGAGCAGTACTTC. Amino acid sequence: CSVAGGRGYEQYF.